The rows below give T cell receptor beta chains drawn from one sample of a study of cytomegalovirus exposure and HLA in healthy donors. The data were produced by immunoSEQ multiplex PCR, yet TCRdb's version contains in-frame clones alone and is incomplete. The table for this sample gives over 200,000 clones. Sequenced material: PBMCs. The receptors originated from a woman aged 25-40 years in good health and CMV-seropositive. Each CDR3 is given with its conserved first and last residue. A D gene is named only where the DNA matches it firmly.

len	v_gene	j_gene	d_gene	CDR3nt	CDR3aa
14	TRBV7-2	TRBJ1-1	TRBD1	TGTGCCAGCAGCCCGCGACAGGGGAGGACTGAAGCTTTCTTT	CASSPRQGRTEAFF
13	TRBV14	TRBJ1-2	.	TGTGCCAGCAGCCAAACAGGGCCTTATGGCTACACCTTC	CASSQTGPYGYTF
15	TRBV5-1	TRBJ2-5	TRBD2	TGCGCCAGCAGCGCCGGTAGCGGGGCGCAAGAGACCCAGTACTTC	CASSAGSGAQETQYF
15	TRBV7-6	TRBJ2-1	TRBD2	TGTGCCAGCAGCTTAGGCGGGAGGCGCTACAATGAGCAGTTCTTC	CASSLGGRRYNEQFF
14	TRBV18	TRBJ1-2	TRBD1	TGTGCCAGCTCACCGGACAGGGGGAGAATTGGCTACACCTTC	CASSPDRGRIGYTF
14	TRBV5-6	TRBJ2-3	.	TGTGCCAGCAGCTCTGACAGGAGCACAGATACGCAGTATTTT	CASSSDRSTDTQYF
12	TRBV2	TRBJ2-1	.	TGTGCCAGCACGAGCGTTTTCAATGAGCAGTTCTTC	CASTSVFNEQFF
16	TRBV27	TRBJ2-7	TRBD1	TGTGCCAGCAGTTCCTTCGGGACAGGGGGTCCCTACGAGCAGTACTTC	CASSSFGTGGPYEQYF
15	TRBV6-4	TRBJ2-3	TRBD2	TGTGCCAGCAGTGACCTTAGCGGGGGCCGGGATACGCAGTATTTT	CASSDLSGGRDTQYF
12	TRBV27	TRBJ2-2	.	TGTGCCAGCAGTTCCCCCGGCGGGGAGCTGTTTTTT	CASSSPGGELFF
15	TRBV5-1	TRBJ2-3	.	TGCGCCAGCAGCTTGCAATCATGGGGGGCAGATACGCAGTATTTT	CASSLQSWGADTQYF
14	TRBV7-6	TRBJ2-1	.	TGTGCCAGCAGCCCCCTCGAGGCCCGCGATCGACAGTTCTTC	CASSPLEARDRQFF
13	TRBV6-5	TRBJ1-5	.	TGTGCCAGCAGCCGCGGGAGGCTTCAGCCCCAGCATTTT	CASSRGRLQPQHF
13	TRBV6-1	TRBJ2-1	.	TGTGCCAGCGAGGGGACTTTGGAGAATGAGCAGTTCTTC	CASEGTLENEQFF
12	TRBV7-9	TRBJ1-4	.	TGTGCCAGCAGCTTAGAGGCAGGGCGTCTGTTTTTT	CASSLEAGRLFF
14	TRBV2	TRBJ2-5	TRBD2	TGTGCCAGCAGGGACGCGGGGGGATTAAAGACCCAGTACTTC	CASRDAGGLKTQYF
16	TRBV4-3	TRBJ2-1	.	TGCGCCAGCAGCGAAGCCCAAACCTCGGGAGTGAATGAGCAGTTCTTC	CASSEAQTSGVNEQFF
12	TRBV5-5	TRBJ1-2	.	TGTGCCAGCAGCTTGGTCGGCTATGGCTACACCTTC	CASSLVGYGYTF
15	TRBV18	TRBJ2-4	TRBD1	TGTGCCAGCTCACCAGGCGAAGGGGACAGTAACATTCAGTACTTC	CASSPGEGDSNIQYF
14	TRBV5-1	TRBJ2-5	.	TGCGCCAGCAGCTTGTTGTATTACCAAGAGACCCAGTACTTC	CASSLLYYQETQYF
14	TRBV2	TRBJ1-5	.	TGTGCCAGCAGCAAACAGGTTAGCAATCAGCCCCAGCATTTT	CASSKQVSNQPQHF
16	TRBV4-1	TRBJ2-7	TRBD1	TGCGCCAGCAGCCAAGCTCCTACAGGGGGCTCCTACGAGCAGTACTTC	CASSQAPTGGSYEQYF
15	TRBV7-8	TRBJ2-7	TRBD1	TGTGCCAGCAGCTCCGGGACAGGGCTATACTACGAGCAGTACTTC	CASSSGTGLYYEQYF
13	TRBV2	TRBJ2-7	.	TGTGCCAGCAGTGAAGATGGCAACTACGAGCAGTACTTC	CASSEDGNYEQYF
15	TRBV4-3	TRBJ2-7	TRBD2	TGCGCCAGCAGCCAAGGACTAGCTTTCGTGGACGAGCAGTACTTC	CASSQGLAFVDEQYF
16	TRBV29-1	TRBJ2-5	TRBD1	TGCAGCGTTGCTGCGACCCCGGACAGGGTTGGGGAGACCCAGTACTTC	CSVAATPDRVGETQYF
17	TRBV5-1	TRBJ1-1	.	TGCGCCAGCAGCTTGGCTAGGTCTAACCTCATGAACACTGAAGCTTTCTTT	CASSLARSNLMNTEAFF
14	TRBV19	TRBJ2-7	.	TGTGCCAGTAGTCCGCCGGAGTCAACCTACGAGCAGTACTTC	CASSPPESTYEQYF
13	TRBV7-9	TRBJ2-7	TRBD1	TGTGCCAGCAGCCCACAGGGGCCGGGTGAGCAGTACTTC	CASSPQGPGEQYF
15	TRBV7-2	TRBJ1-3	TRBD1	TGTGCCAGCAGCCAATTATCAGGGGGGGGAAACACCATATATTTT	CASSQLSGGGNTIYF
14	TRBV19	TRBJ2-1	.	TGTGCCAGTAGTCGACCGGGGGCCTACAATGAGCAGTTCTTC	CASSRPGAYNEQFF
16	TRBV19	TRBJ2-5	TRBD2	TGTGCCAGTAGTATATCACGACTAGCGGGGTCAGAGACCCAGTACTTC	CASSISRLAGSETQYF
15	TRBV6-5	TRBJ2-3	.	TGTGCCAGCAGGGTCAGCGGGCTTCCGACAGATACGCAGTATTTT	CASRVSGLPTDTQYF
17	TRBV7-9	TRBJ1-4	TRBD1	TGTGCCAGCAGCCTCAACCGGGACAGTGCAACTAATGAAAAACTGTTTTTT	CASSLNRDSATNEKLFF
14	TRBV19	TRBJ1-3	.	TGTGCCAGTAGGGCCTTGGAGTCTGGAAACACCATATATTTT	CASRALESGNTIYF
15	TRBV4-1	TRBJ1-1	TRBD1	TGCGCCAGCAGCCTTAGGGGACAGACGAACACTGAAGCTTTCTTT	CASSLRGQTNTEAFF
18	TRBV28	TRBJ2-1	TRBD2	TGTGCCAGCAGTCCTCGCCCAGGGAGGGGAGGATCCCACAATGAGCAGTTCTTC	CASSPRPGRGGSHNEQFF
13	TRBV7-9	TRBJ1-1	.	TGTGCCAGCAGCTTATTCGGCGGGACTGAAGCTTTCTTT	CASSLFGGTEAFF
15	TRBV10-3	TRBJ2-5	TRBD2	TGTGCCATCAGTGAGTCTAGCGGGGCACAAGAGACCCAGTACTTC	CAISESSGAQETQYF
13	TRBV30	TRBJ2-7	.	TGTGCCTGGAGCCTGAGGGGGGGGGACGAGCAGTACTTC	CAWSLRGGDEQYF
15	TRBV19	TRBJ2-6	TRBD1	TGTGCCAGTAGTAGTGACAGGGCTGGGGCCAACGTCCTGACTTTC	CASSSDRAGANVLTF
14	TRBV7-8	TRBJ2-7	TRBD1	TGTGCCAGCAGCGCACAGGGGATGTCCTACGAGCAGTACTTC	CASSAQGMSYEQYF
18	TRBV15	TRBJ1-4	.	TGTGCCACCAGCAGCCACCCCGCCAGGTACACAACTAATGAAAAACTGTTTTTT	CATSSHPARYTTNEKLFF
14	TRBV7-2	TRBJ1-1	.	TGTGCCAGCAGCCTAAATACAGGGTTTCCTGAAGCTTTCTTT	CASSLNTGFPEAFF
11	TRBV6-1	TRBJ2-7	.	TGTGCCAGCTTCCAAGGGAGCGAGCAGTACTTC	CASFQGSEQYF